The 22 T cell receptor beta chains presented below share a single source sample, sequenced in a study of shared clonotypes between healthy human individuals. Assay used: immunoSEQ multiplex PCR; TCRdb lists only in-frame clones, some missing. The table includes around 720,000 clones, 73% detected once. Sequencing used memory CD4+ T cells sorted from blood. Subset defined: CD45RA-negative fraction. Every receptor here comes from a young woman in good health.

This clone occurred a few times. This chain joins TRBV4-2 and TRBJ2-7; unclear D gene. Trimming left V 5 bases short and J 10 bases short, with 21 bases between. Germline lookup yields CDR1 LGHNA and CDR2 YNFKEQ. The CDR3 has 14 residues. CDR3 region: CASSSPRSESPQYF. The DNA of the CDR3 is TGTGCCAGCAGCTCCCCCCGATCGGAGAGTCCTCAGTACTTC.

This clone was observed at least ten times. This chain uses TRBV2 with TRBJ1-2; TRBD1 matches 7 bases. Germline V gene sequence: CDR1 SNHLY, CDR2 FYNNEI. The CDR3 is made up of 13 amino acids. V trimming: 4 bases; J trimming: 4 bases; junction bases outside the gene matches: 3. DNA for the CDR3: TGTGCCAGCAGTGGAACAGGGGCCTATGGCTACACCTTC. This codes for CASSGTGAYGYTF.

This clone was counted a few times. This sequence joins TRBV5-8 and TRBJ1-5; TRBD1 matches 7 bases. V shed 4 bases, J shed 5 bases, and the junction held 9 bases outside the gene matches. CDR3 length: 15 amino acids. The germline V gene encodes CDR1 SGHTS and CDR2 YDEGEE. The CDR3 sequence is CASSSRGTEYQPQHF. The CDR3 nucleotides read TGTGCCAGCAGCAGCCGGGGGACAGAGTATCAGCCCCAGCATTTT.

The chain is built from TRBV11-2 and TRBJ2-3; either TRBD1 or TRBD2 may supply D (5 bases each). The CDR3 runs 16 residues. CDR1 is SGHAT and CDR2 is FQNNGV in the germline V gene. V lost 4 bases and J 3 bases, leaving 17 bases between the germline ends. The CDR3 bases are TGTGCCAGCAGCTCGGGGAGTTACTCAGGGACAGATACGCAGTATTTT. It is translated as CASSSGSYSGTDTQYF.

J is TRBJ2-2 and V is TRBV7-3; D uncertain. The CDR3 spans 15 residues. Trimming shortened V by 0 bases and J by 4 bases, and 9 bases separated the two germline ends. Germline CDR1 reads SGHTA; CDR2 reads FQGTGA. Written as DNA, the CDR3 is TGTGCCAGCAGCTTAACCCTAAACCCCACCGGGGAGCTGTTTTTT. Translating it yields CASSLTLNPTGELFF.

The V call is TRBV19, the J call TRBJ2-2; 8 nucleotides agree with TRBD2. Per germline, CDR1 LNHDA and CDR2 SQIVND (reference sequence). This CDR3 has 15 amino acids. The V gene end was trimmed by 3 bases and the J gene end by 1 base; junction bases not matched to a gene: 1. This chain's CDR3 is CASSITSGNTGELFF. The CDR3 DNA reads TGTGCCAGTAGTATTACTAGCGGGAACACCGGGGAGCTGTTTTTT.

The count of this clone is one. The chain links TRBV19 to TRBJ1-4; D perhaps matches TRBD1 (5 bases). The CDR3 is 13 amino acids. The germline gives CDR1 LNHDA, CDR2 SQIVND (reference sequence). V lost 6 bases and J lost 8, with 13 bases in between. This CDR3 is CASSGTSQEKLFF. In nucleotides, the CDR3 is TGTGCCAGTAGCGGGACCTCCCAAGAAAAACTGTTTTTT.

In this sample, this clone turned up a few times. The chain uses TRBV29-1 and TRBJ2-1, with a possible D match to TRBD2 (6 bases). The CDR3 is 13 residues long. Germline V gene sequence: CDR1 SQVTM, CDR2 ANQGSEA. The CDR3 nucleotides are TGCTCCCACCGTAGCGGACTCTACAATGAGCAGTTCTTC. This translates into CSHRSGLYNEQFF.

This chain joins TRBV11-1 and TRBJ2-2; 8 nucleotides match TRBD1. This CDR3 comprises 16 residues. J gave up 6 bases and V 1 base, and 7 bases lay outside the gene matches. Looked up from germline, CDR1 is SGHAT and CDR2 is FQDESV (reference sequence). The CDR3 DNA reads TGTGCCAGCAGCTTAGGCTTCAGGGGGCGTCCCGGGGAGCTGTTTTTT. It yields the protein CASSLGFRGRPGELFF.

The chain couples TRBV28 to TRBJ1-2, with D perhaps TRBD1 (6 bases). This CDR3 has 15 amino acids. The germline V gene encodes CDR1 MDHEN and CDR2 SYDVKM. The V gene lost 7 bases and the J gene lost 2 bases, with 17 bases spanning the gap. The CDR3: CASTLGQTWNYGYTF. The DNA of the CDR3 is TGTGCCAGCACCCTCGGACAGACCTGGAACTATGGCTACACCTTC.

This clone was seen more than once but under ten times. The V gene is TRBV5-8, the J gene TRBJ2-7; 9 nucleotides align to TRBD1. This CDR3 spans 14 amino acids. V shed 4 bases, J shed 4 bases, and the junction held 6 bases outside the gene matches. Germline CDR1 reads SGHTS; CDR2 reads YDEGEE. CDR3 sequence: CASSIPGQGYEQYF. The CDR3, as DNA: TGTGCCAGCAGCATACCGGGACAGGGATACGAGCAGTACTTC.

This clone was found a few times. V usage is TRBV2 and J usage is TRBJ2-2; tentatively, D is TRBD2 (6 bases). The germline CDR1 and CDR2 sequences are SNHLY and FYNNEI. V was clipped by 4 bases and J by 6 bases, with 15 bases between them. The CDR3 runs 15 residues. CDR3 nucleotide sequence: TGTGCCAGCAGTGTAATGACTAGTCTTCCCGGGGAGCTGTTTTTT. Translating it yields CASSVMTSLPGELFF. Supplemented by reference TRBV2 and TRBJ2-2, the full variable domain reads EPEVTQTPSHQVTQMGQEVILRCVPISNHLYFYWYRQILGQKVEFLVSFYNNEISEKSEIFDDQFSVERPDGSNFTLKIRSTKLEDSAMYFCASSVMTSLPGELFFGEGSRLTVL.

Written as DNA, the CDR3 is TGTGCCAGCAGTTCCCGGGACTGGTACTCCTACAATGAGCAGTTCTTC. Its translation: CASSSRDWYSYNEQFF. The chain employs TRBV28 and TRBJ2-1; possibly TRBD2 for D (6 bases). CDR1 and CDR2 (germline): MDHEN, SYDVKM. This CDR3 region has 16 residues. V dropped 4 bases and J dropped 0 bases, with 13 bases sitting between them.

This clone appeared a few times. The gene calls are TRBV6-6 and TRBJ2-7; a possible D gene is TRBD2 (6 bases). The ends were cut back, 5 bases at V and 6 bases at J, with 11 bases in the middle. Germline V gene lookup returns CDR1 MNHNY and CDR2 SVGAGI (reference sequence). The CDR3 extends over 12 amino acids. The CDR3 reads CASSRDSVEQYF. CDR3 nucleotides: TGTGCCAGCAGTAGGGACTCCGTCGAGCAGTACTTC.

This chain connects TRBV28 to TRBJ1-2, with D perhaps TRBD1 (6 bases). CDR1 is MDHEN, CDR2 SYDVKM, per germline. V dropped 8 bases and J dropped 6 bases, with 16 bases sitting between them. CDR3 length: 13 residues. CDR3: CASWDLGAHGYTF. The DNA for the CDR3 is TGTGCCAGCTGGGATTTGGGGGCGCATGGCTACACCTTC.

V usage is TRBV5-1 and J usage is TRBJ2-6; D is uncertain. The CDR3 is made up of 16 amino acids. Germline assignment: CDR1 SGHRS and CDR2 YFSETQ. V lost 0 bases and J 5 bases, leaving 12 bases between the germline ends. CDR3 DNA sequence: TGCGCCAGCAGCTTGGGGCCCTCCGACCGGGCCAACGTCCTGACTTTC. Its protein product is CASSLGPSDRANVLTF.

This CDR3 reads CASRAGAQAGNTIYF. For the CDR3, the DNA is TGTGCCAGCAGGGCAGGGGCTCAGGCTGGAAACACCATATATTTT. The chain joins TRBV6-5 to TRBJ1-3; possible D gene TRBD1, 6 bases. V gave up 6 bases and J gave up 2 bases, with 14 bases separating them. The CDR3 extends over 15 amino acids. The germline V gene encodes CDR1 MNHEY and CDR2 SVGAGI.

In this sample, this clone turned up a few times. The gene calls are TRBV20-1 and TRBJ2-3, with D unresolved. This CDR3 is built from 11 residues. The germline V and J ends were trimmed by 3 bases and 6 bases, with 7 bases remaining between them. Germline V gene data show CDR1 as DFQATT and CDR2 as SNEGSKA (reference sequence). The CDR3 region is CSASPVDTQYF. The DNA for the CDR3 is TGCAGTGCTAGCCCTGTGGATACGCAGTATTTT.

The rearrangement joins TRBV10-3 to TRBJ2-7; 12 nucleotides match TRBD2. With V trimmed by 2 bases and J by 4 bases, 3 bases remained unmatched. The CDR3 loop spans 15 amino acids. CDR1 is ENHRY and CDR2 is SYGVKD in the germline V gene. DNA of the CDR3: TGTGCCATCAGTGAGCAGACTAGCGGGAGTTACGAGCAGTACTTC. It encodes CAISEQTSGSYEQYF.

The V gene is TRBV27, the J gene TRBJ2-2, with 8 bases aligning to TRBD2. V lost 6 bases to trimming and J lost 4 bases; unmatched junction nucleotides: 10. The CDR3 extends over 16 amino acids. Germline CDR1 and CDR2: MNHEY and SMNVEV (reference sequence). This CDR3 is CASRPSSGSGTGELFF. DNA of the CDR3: TGTGCCAGCAGGCCCTCCAGCGGGAGCGGCACCGGGGAGCTGTTTTTT.

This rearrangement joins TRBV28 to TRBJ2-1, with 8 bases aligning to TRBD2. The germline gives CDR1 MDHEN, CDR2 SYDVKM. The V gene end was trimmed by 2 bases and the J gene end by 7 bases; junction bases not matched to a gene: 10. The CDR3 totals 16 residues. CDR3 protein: CASSLRVTSAGNEQFF. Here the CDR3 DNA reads TGTGCCAGCAGTTTAAGAGTGACTAGCGCCGGGAATGAGCAGTTCTTC. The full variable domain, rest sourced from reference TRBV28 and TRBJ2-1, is DVKVTQSSRYLVKRTGEKVFLECVQDMDHENMFWYRQDPGLGLRLIYFSYDVKMKEKGDIPEGYSVSREKKERFSLILESASTNQTSMYLCASSLRVTSAGNEQFFGPGTRLTVL.

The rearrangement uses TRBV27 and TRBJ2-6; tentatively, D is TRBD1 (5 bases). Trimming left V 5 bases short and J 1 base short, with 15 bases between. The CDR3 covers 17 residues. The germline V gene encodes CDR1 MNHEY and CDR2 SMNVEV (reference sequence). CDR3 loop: CASSGQRPKSGANVLTF. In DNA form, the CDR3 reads TGTGCCAGCAGTGGACAAAGACCGAAATCTGGGGCCAACGTCCTGACTTTC.